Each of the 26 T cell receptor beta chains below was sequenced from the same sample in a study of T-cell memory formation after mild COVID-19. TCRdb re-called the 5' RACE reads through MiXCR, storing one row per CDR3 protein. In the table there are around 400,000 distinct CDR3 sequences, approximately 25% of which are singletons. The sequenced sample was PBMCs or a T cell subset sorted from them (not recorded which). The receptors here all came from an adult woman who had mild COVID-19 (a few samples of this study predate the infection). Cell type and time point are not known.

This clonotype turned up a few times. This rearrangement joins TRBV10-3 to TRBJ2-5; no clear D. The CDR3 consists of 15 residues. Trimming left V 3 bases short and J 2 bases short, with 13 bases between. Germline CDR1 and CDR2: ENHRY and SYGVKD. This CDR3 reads CAISDPGPIQETQYF. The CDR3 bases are TGTGCCATCAGTGACCCCGGGCCAATTCAAGAGACCCAGTACTTC.

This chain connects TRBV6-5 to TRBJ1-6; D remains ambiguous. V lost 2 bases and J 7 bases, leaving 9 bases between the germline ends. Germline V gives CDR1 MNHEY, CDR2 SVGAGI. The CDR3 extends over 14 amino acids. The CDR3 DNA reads TGTGCCAGCAGTTACGGGGTGGAGAATTCACCCCTCCACTTT. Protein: CASSYGVENSPLHF.

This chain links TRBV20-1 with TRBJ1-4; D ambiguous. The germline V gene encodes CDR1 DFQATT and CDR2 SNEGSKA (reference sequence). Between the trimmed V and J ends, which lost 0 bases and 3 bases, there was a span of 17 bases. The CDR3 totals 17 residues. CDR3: CSARDQGGRDPNEKLFF. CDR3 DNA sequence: TGCAGTGCTAGAGATCAAGGCGGGAGGGATCCTAATGAAAAACTGTTTTTT.

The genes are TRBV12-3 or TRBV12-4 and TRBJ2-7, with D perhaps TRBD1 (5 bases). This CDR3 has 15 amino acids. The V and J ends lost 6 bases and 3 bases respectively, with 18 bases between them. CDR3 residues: CASSPRQGRVYEQYF. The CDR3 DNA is TGTGCCAGCAGCCCCAGGCAGGGAAGAGTCTACGAGCAGTACTTC.

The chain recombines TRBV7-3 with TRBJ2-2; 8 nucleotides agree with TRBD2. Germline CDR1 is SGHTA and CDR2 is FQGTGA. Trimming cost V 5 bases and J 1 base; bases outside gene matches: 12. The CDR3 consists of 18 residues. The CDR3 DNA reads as TGTGCCAGCAGCCTAAGGGCGGGGGGCGCCGGGAACACCGGGGAGCTGTTTTTT. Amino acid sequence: CASSLRAGGAGNTGELFF.

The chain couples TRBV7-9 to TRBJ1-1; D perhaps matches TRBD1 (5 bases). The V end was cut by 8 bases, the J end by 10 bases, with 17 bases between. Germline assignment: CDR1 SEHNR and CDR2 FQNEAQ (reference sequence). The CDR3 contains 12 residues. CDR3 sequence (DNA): TGTGCCAGCGGTCCAGCGGGGGGGGGAGCTTTCTTT. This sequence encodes CASGPAGGGAFF.

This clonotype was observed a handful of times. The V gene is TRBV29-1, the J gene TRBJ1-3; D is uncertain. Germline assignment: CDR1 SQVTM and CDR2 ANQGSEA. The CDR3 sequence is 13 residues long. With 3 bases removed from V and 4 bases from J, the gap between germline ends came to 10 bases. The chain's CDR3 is CSVETLQGNTIYF. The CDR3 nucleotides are TGCAGCGTTGAGACCCTACAGGGAAACACCATATATTTT.

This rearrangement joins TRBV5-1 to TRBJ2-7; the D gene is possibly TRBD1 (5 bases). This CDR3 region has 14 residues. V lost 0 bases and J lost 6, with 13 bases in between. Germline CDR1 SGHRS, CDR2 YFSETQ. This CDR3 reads CASSLEPTVAEQYF. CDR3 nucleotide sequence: TGCGCCAGCAGCTTGGAGCCGACAGTAGCCGAGCAGTACTTC.

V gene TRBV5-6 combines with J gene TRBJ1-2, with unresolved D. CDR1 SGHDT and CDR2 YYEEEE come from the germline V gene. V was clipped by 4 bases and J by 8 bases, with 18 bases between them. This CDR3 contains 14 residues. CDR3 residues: CASSPNELGLGYTF. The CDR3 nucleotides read TGTGCCAGCAGCCCTAATGAACTTGGACTCGGCTACACCTTC. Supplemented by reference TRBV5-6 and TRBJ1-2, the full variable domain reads DAGVTQSPTHLIKTRGQQVTLRCSPKSGHDTVSWYQQALGQGPQFIFQYYEEEERQRGNFPDRFSGHQFPNYSSELNVNALLLGDSALYLCASSPNELGLGYTFGSGTRLTVV.

The chain's CDR3 is CATSRAKGVTDTQYF. In DNA form, the CDR3 reads TGTGCCACCAGCAGAGCCAAGGGGGTGACAGATACGCAGTATTTT. The chain links TRBV15 to TRBJ2-3; possible D gene TRBD1, 6 bases. This CDR3 spans 15 amino acids. In germline, CDR1 is LNHNV, CDR2 YYDKDF (reference sequence). V lost 1 base and J 3 bases, leaving 11 bases between the germline ends.

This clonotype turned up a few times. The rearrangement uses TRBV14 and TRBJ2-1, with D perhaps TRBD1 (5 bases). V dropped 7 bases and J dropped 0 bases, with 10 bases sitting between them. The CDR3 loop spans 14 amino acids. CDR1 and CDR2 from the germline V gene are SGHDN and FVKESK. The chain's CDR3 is CASNTGSSYNEQFF. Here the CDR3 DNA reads TGTGCCAGCAATACAGGAAGCTCCTACAATGAGCAGTTCTTC.

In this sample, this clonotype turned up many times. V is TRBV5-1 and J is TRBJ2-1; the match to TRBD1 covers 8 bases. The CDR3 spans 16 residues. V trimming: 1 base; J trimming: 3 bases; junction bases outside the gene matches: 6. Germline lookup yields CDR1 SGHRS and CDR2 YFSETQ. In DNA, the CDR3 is TGCGCCAGCAGCTTGCTTACAGGGGGGCTCTACAATGAGCAGTTCTTC. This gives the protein CASSLLTGGLYNEQFF. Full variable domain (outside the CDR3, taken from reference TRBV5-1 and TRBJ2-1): KAGVTQTPRYLIKTRGQQVTLSCSPISGHRSVSWYQQTPGQGLQFLFEYFSETQRNKGNFPGRFSGRQFSNSRSEMNVSTLELGDSALYLCASSLLTGGLYNEQFFGPGTRLTVL.

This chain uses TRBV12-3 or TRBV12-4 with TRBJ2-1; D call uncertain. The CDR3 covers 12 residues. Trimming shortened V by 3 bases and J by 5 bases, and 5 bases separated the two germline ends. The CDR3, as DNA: TGTGCCAGCAGTTTCCCGGACAATGAGCAGTTCTTC. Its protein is CASSFPDNEQFF.

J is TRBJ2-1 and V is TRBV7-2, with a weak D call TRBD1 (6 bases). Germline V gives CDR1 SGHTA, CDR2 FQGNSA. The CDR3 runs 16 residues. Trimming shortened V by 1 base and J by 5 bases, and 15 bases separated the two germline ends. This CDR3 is CASSLVTGTSHNEQFF. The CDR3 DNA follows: TGTGCCAGCAGCTTAGTCACCGGGACAAGCCACAATGAGCAGTTCTTC. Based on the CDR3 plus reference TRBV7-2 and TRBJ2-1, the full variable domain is GAGVSQSPSNKVTEKGKDVELRCDPISGHTALYWYRQSLGQGLEFLIYFQGNSAPDKSGLPSDRFSAERTGGSVSTLTIQRTQQEDSAVYLCASSLVTGTSHNEQFFGPGTRLTVL.

CDR3 bases: TGTGCCAGCAGCTTAGGATCGCAGGAGACCTACGAGCAGTACTTC. Translation gives CASSLGSQETYEQYF. The chain links TRBV11-2 to TRBJ2-7; the D is unclear. The CDR3 has 15 residues. Trimming took off 1 base at V and 2 bases at J, with 12 bases between the two ends. Germline V gives CDR1 SGHAT, CDR2 FQNNGV.

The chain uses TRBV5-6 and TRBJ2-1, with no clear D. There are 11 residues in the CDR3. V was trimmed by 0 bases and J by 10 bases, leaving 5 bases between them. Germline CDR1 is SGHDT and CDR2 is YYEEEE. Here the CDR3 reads CASSLGLEQFF. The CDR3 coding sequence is TGTGCCAGCAGCTTGGGGCTCGAGCAGTTCTTC.

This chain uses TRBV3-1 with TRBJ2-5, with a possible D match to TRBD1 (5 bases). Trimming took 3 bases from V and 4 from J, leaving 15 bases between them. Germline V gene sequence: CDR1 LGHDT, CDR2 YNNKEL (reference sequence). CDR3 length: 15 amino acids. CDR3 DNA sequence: TGTGCCAGCAGCCAGGGTTCAGGGTTCGGAGAGACCCAGTACTTC. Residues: CASSQGSGFGETQYF.

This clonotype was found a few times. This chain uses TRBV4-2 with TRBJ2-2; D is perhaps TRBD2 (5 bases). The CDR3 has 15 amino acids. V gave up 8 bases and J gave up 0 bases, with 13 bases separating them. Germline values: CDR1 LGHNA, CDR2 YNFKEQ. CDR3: CASHDWGANTGELFF. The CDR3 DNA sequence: TGTGCCAGCCACGACTGGGGAGCGAACACCGGGGAGCTGTTTTTT.

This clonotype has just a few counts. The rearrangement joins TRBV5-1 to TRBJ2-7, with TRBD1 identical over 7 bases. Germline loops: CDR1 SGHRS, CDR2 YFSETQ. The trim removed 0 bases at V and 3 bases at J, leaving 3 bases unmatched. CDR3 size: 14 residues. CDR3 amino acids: CASSLGDRSYEQYF. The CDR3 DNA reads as TGCGCCAGCAGCTTGGGGGACAGAAGCTACGAGCAGTACTTC. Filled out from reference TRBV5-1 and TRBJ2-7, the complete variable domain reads KAGVTQTPRYLIKTRGQQVTLSCSPISGHRSVSWYQQTPGQGLQFLFEYFSETQRNKGNFPGRFSGRQFSNSRSEMNVSTLELGDSALYLCASSLGDRSYEQYFGPGTRLTVT.

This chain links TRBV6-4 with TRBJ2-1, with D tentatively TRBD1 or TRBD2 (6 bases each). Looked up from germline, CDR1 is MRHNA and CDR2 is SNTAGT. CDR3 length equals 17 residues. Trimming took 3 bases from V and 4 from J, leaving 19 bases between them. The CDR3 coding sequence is TGTGCCAGCAGTGAGCTACAGCCGGGGGCGACTTACAATGAGCAGTTCTTC. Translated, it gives CASSELQPGATYNEQFF.

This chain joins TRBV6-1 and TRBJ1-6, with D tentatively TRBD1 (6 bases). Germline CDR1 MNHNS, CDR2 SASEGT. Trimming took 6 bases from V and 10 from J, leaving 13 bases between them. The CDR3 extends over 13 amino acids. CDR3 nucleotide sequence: TGTGCCAGCAGGATACAGGGAAGCTCACCCCTCCACTTT. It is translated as CASRIQGSSPLHF.

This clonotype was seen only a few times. The CDR3 spells CASSHPEGAEKLFF. The DNA of the CDR3 is TGTGCCAGCAGCCACCCCGAAGGGGCTGAAAAACTGTTTTTT. The V and J genes are TRBV5-6 and TRBJ1-4; D perhaps matches TRBD1 (5 bases). Looked up from germline, CDR1 is SGHDT and CDR2 is YYEEEE. The CDR3 loop spans 14 amino acids. The V end lost 4 bases, the J end lost 7 bases, and 14 bases lay between the germline ends.

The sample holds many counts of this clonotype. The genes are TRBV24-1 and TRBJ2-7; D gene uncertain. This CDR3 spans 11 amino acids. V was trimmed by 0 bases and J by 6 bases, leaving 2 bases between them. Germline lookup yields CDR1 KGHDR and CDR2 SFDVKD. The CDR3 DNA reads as TGTGCCACCAGTGATTTGCGCGAGCAGTACTTC. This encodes CATSDLREQYF.

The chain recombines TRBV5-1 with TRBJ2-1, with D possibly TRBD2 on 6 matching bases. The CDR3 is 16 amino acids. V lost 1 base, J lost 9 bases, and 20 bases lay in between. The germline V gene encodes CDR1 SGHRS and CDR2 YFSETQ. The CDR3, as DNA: TGCGCCAGCAGCTTGCCCTCGGCGGGGCCCAACCTTGAGCAGTTCTTC. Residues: CASSLPSAGPNLEQFF.

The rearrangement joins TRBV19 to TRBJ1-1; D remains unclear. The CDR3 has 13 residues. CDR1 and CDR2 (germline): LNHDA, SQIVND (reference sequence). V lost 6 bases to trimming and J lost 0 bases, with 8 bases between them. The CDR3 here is CASRPGVNTEAFF. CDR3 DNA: TGTGCCAGTAGGCCCGGGGTGAACACTGAAGCTTTCTTT.

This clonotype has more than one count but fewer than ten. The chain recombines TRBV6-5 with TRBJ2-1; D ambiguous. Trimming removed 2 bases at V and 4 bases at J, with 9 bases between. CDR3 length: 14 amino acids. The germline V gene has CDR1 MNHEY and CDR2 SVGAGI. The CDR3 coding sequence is TGTGCCAGCAGTTACGGTCAGGAGTACAATGAGCAGTTCTTC. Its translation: CASSYGQEYNEQFF.